Listed here is a single T cell receptor (beta chain). About 0.45 to 1 ug RNA was reverse transcribed with random hexamers. The TCR beta CDR3 was amplified by immunoSEQ multiplex PCR across 54 Vbeta, 13 Jbeta. MiXCR, applied by TCRdb to the immunoSEQ multiplex PCR reads, yields one record per CDR3 protein. The sample carries about 120,000 distinct CDR3 sequences, 85% to 95% recorded once. The record originates from a study of CD8 T cells in Susac syndrome. Sequencing targeted TCR beta in blood CD8+ and CD4+ T cells. While serving as controls, healthy donors were matched for age and sex. Negative isolation yielded CD4+ and CD8+ T cells, and FACS enriched TEMRA cells. Trimming left V 4 bases short and J 1 base short, with 14 bases between. Germline values: CDR1 SGHRS, CDR2 YFSETQ. The CDR3 is made up of 15 amino acids.

Sequencing input: CD8+ T cells from PBMCs. The chain recombines TRBV5-1 with TRBJ1-2; no definite D call. The source is a human donor in good health. CDR3 DNA sequence: TGCGCCAGCAGCCTCGCCCCCCGGGATAACTATGGCTACACCTTC. The encoded protein is CASSLAPRDNYGYTF.